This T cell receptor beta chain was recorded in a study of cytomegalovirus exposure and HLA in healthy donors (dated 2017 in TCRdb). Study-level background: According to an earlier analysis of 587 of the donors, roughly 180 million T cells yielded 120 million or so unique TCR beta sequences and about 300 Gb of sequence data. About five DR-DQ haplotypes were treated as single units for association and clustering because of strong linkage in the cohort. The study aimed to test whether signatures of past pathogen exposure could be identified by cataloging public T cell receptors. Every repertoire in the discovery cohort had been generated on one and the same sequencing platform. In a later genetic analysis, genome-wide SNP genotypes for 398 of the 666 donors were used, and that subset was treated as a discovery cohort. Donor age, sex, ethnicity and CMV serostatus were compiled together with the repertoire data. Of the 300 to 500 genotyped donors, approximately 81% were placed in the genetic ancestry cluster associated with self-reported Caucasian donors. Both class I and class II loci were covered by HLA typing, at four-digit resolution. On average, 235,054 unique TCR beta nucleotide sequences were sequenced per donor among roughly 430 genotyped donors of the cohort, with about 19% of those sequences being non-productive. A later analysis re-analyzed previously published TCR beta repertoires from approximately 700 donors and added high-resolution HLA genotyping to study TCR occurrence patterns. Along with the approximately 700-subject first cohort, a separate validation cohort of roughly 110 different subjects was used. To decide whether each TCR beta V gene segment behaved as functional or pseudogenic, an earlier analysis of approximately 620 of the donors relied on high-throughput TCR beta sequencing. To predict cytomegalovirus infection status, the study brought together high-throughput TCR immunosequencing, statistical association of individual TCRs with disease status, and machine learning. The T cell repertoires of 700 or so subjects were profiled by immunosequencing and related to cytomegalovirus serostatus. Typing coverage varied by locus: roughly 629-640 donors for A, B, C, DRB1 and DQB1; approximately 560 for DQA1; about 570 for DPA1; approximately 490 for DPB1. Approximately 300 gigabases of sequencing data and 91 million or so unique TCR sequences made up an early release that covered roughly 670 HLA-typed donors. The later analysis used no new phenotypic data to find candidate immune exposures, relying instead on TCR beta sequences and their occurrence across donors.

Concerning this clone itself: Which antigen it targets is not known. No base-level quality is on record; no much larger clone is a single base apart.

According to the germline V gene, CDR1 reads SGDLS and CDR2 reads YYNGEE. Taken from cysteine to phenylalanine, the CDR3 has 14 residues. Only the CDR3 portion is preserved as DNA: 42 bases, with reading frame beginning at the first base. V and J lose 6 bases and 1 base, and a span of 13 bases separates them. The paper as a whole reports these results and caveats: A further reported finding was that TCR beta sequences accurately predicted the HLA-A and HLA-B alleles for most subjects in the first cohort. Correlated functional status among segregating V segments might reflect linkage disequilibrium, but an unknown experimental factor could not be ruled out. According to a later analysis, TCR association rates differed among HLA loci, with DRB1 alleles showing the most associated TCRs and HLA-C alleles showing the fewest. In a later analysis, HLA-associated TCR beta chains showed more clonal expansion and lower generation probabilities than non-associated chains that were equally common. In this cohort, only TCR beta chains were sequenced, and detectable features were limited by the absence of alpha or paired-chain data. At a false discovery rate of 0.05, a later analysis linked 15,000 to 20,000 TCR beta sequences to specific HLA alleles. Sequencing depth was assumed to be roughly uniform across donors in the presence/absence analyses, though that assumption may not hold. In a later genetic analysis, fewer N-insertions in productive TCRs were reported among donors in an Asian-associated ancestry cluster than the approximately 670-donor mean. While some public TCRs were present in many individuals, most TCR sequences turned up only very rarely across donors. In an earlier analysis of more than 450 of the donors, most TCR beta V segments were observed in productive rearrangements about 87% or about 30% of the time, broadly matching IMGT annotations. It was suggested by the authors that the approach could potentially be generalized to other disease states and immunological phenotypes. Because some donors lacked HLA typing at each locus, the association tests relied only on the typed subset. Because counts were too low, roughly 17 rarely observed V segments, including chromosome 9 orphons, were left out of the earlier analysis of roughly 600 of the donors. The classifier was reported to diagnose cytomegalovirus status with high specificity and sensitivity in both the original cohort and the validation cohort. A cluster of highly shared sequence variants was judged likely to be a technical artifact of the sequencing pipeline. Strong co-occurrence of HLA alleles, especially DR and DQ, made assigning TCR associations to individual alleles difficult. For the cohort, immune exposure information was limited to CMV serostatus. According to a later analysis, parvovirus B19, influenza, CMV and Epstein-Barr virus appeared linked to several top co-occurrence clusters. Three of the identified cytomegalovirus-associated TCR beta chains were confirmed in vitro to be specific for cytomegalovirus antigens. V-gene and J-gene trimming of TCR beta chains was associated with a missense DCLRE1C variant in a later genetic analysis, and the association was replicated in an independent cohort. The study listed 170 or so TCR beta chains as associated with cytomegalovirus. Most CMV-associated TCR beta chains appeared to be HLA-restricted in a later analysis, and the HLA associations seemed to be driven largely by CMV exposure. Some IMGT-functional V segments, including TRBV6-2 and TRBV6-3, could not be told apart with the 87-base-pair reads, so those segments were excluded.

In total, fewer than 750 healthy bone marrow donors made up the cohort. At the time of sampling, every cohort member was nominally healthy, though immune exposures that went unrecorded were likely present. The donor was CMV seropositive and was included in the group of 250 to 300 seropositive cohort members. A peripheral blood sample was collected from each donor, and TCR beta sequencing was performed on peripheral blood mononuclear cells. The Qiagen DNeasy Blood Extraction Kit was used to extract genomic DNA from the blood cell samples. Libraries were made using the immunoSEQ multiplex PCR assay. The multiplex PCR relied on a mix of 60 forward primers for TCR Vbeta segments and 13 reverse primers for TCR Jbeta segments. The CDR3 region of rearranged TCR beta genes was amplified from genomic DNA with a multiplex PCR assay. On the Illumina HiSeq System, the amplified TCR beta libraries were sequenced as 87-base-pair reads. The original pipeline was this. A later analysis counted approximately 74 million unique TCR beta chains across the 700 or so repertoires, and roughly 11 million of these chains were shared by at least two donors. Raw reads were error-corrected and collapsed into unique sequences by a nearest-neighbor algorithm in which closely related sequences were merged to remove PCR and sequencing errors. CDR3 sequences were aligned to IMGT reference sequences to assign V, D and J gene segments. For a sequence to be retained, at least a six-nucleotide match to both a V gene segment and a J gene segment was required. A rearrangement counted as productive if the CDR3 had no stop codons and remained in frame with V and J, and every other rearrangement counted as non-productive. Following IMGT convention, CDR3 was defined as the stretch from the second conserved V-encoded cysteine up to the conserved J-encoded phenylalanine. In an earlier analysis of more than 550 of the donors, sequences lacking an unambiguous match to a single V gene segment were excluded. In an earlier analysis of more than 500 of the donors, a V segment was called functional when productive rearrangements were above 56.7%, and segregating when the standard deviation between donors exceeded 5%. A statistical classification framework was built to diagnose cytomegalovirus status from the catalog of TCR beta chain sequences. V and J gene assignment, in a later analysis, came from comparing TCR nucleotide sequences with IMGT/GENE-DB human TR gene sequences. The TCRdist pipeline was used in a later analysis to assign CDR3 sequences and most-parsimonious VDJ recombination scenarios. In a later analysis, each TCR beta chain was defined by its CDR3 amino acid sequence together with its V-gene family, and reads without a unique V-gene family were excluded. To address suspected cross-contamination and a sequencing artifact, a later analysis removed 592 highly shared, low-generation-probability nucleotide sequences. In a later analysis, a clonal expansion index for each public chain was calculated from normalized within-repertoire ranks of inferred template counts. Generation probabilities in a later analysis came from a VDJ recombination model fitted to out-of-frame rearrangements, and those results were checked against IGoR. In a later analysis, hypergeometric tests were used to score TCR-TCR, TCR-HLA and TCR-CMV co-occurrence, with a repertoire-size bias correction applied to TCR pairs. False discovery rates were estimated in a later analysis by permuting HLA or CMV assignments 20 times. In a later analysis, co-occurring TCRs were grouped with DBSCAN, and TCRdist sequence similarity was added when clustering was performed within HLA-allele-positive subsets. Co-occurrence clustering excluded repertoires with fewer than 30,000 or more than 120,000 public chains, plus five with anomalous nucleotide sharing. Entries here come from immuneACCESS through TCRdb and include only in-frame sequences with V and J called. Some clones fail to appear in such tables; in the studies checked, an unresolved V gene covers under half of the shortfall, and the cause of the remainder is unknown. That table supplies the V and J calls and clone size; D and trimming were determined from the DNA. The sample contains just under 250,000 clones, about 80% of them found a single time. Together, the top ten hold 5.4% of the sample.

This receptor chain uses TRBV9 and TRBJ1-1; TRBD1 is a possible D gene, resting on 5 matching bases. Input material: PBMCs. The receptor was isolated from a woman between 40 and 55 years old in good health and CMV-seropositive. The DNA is TGTGCCAGCACCCGGGTTAGGGGGAACACTGAAGCTTTCTTT. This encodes CASTRVRGNTEAFF.